The 10 T cell receptor beta chains presented below share a single source sample, sequenced in a study of CD4 and CD8 cells across lung adenocarcinoma regions. Each CDR3 protein is one row after TCRdb ran MiXCR on the PCR reads. The table has under 10,000 distinct CDR3 sequences, about 47% seen once. The material sequenced was CD4+ T cells from the margin of a lung tumor. These receptors originate from a male donor with lung adenocarcinoma. The CD4 and CD8 labels of this study may be unreliable.

With respect to this clonotype: At one of its ends the junction is not consistent with the germline gene, which may arise from a read error. The chain has TRBV10-3 and TRBJ2-4, with D possibly being TRBD2 (6 bases). Germline V gene data show CDR1 as ENHRY and CDR2 as SYGVKD. This CDR3 comprises 17 residues. The DNA of the CDR3 is TGTGCCATCAGTGGCCCTACGGGGGTGAGAGCCAAAAACACTCAGTACTTC. As protein: CAISGPTGVRAKNTQYF.

The chain carries TRBV6-1 and TRBJ2-2, with 7 bases fitting TRBD2. The ends lost 1 base at V and 10 bases at J; junction bases unmatched: 9. The CDR3 is made up of 15 amino acids. CDR1 and CDR2 (germline): MNHNS, SASEGT. CDR3 region: CASSEELATTEELFF. The DNA for the CDR3 is TGTGCCAGCAGTGAAGAACTAGCGACGACAGAGGAGCTGTTTTTT.

The gene calls are TRBV3-1 and TRBJ2-2; 8 bases map to TRBD2. Germline-derived CDR1 and CDR2 are LGHDT and YNNKEL (reference sequence). V was pared by 6 bases and J by 1 base, with 7 bases of the junction left unmatched. The CDR3 is made up of 16 amino acids. CDR3 loop: CASSRTSGGNTGELFF. CDR3 DNA sequence: TGTGCCAGCAGTCGAACTAGCGGCGGGAACACCGGGGAGCTGTTTTTT.

This clonotype qualifies as medium-sized (0.01 to 0.1%). The J gene is TRBJ1-2, the V gene TRBV6-5, with D possibly matching TRBD1 (5 bases). V was trimmed by 0 bases and J by 1 base, leaving 6 bases between them. Germline lookup yields CDR1 MNHEY and CDR2 SVGAGI. The CDR3 is 14 amino acids. The CDR3 reads CASSYSGGNYGYTF. CDR3 coding DNA: TGTGCCAGCAGTTACTCGGGGGGTAACTATGGCTACACCTTC.

This clonotype occurred many times. The chain combines TRBV4-2 with TRBJ2-1, with D perhaps TRBD1 (5 bases). The germline gives CDR1 LGHNA, CDR2 YNFKEQ. This CDR3 region has 14 residues. The V gene lost 4 bases and the J gene lost 7 bases, with 14 bases spanning the gap. This CDR3 reads CASSRGRVRNEQFF. Here the CDR3 DNA reads TGTGCCAGCAGCCGGGGCAGGGTGAGGAATGAGCAGTTCTTC.

The rearrangement uses TRBV7-6 and TRBJ2-3; 8 bases fit TRBD2. This CDR3 has 16 amino acids. Trimming at V came to 3 bases and at J to 6 bases, leaving 11 bases not matched to a gene. Germline V gene lookup returns CDR1 SGHVS and CDR2 FNYEAQ. The CDR3 sequence: CASSFDEREPADTQYF. The CDR3 nucleotides read TGTGCCAGCAGCTTCGACGAGCGGGAGCCGGCCGATACGCAGTATTTT.

The chain employs TRBV7-2 and TRBJ2-7; perhaps TRBD2 as D (5 bases). Trimming removed 3 bases at V and 0 bases at J, with 6 bases between. The CDR3 length is 13 residues. CDR1 is SGHTA and CDR2 is FQGNSA in the germline V gene. The CDR3 reads CASSFTSSYEQYF. CDR3 bases: TGTGCCAGCAGCTTTACTAGCTCCTACGAGCAGTACTTC.

The sample holds a few counts of this clonotype. The DNA for the CDR3 is TGTGCCAGCAGCCTAACAGGGGGCTACACAGATACGCAGTATTTT. Amino acid sequence: CASSLTGGYTDTQYF. The genes are TRBV7-2 and TRBJ2-3; 9 bases are a match to TRBD1. Trimming at V came to 5 bases and at J to 2 bases, leaving 5 bases not matched to a gene. Germline V gives CDR1 SGHTA, CDR2 FQGNSA. This CDR3 has 15 residues.

This clonotype was picked up many times. V and J are TRBV24-1 and TRBJ1-2, with D tentatively TRBD1 (6 bases). V lost 4 bases and J 5 bases, leaving 7 bases between the germline ends. Germline-derived CDR1 and CDR2 are KGHDR and SFDVKD. The CDR3 contains 12 residues. CDR3 in DNA: TGTGCCACCAGTGACCAGGGGTATGGCTACACCTTC. Amino acid sequence: CATSDQGYGYTF.

This clonotype was observed a handful of times. A much larger clone is a single base away; this may be a read error. This chain uses TRBV10-3 with TRBJ2-1, with 8 bases identical to TRBD2. There are 13 residues in the CDR3. Germline values: CDR1 ENHRY, CDR2 SYGVKD. The V gene end was trimmed by 4 bases and the J gene end by 13 bases; junction bases not matched to a gene: 9. The CDR3 region has the DNA TGTGCCATCAGTGGAGCGGGAGTGGAGACCCAGTTCTTC. Amino acids: CAISGAGVETQFF.